The 21 T cell receptor beta chains in this list originate from one sample, sequenced in a study of blood T cell repertoires in COVID-19. TCRdb's copy holds only in-frame clones and misses some; the assay was immunoSEQ multiplex PCR. Among about 120,000 clones listed, approximately 86% were seen once. Specimen: peripheral blood. The origin of the receptors is a woman in her 70s with COVID-19, enrolled during active disease.

This clone was seen only a few times. This CDR3 reads CASSTILRGREKTNEKLFF. The CDR3 DNA follows: TGTGCCAGCAGCACGATCCTCAGGGGGCGCGAAAAAACTAATGAAAAACTGTTTTTT. The gene calls are TRBV7-8 and TRBJ1-4, with TRBD1 matching 8 bases. The germline gives CDR1 SGHVS, CDR2 FQNEAQ. V lost 5 bases to trimming and J lost 1 base; unmatched junction nucleotides: 15. This CDR3 has 19 amino acids.

Notes on this clone: An end of the junction differs from the germline gene, which may be a read error. The gene calls are TRBV7-2 and TRBJ1-1; unclear D gene. Germline CDR1 SGHTA, CDR2 FQGNSA. This CDR3 comprises 14 residues. The CDR3 region has the DNA TGTGCCAGCAGGTTAGGTGGCCGGGACACTGAAGCTTTCTTT. Translation: CASRLGGRDTEAFF.

CDR3 in amino acids: CASSFGGNADTQYF. In DNA, the CDR3 is TGTGCCAGCAGTTTCGGGGGGAATGCAGATACGCAGTATTTT. The chain joins TRBV28 to TRBJ2-3; 7 nucleotides align to TRBD2. V was pared by 3 bases and J by 4 bases, with 4 bases of the junction left unmatched. This CDR3 contains 14 residues. Germline CDR1 and CDR2: MDHEN and SYDVKM.

The genes are TRBV5-1 and TRBJ2-1; 9 bases are shared with TRBD2. In germline, CDR1 is SGHRS, CDR2 YFSETQ. The CDR3 runs to 14 residues. With 4 bases clipped from V and 9 bases from J, the junction kept 8 bases outside the gene matches. CDR3 nucleotides: TGCGCCAGCAGCCCCTTAGCGGGGGAGGTTGAGCAGTTCTTC. Translating gives CASSPLAGEVEQFF.

V gene TRBV29-1 combines with J gene TRBJ2-7; 8 positions match TRBD1. CDR3 length: 15 residues. Trimming took 5 bases from V and 5 from J; bases not matched to a gene: 14. The germline V gene encodes CDR1 SQVTM and CDR2 ANQGSEA. The CDR3 DNA sequence: TGCAGCGTTCGGACAGGGCTTTTGACCTTGAACGAGCAGTACTTC. Residues: CSVRTGLLTLNEQYF.

The chain combines TRBV29-1 with TRBJ2-1, with D possibly matching TRBD2 (5 bases). This CDR3 has 13 residues. The germline V gene encodes CDR1 SQVTM and CDR2 ANQGSEA. Trimming took 1 base from V and 4 from J, leaving 8 bases between them. CDR3 amino acids: CSVEASGYNEQFF. The CDR3 DNA is TGCAGCGTTGAAGCGAGCGGTTACAATGAGCAGTTCTTC.

V usage is TRBV18 and J usage is TRBJ2-3, with a possible D match to TRBD1 (6 bases). The CDR3 contains 16 residues. Trimming took 0 bases from V and 0 from J, leaving 10 bases between them. The V gene's germline CDR1 is KGHSH and CDR2 LQKENI. The CDR3 sequence is CASSPPTGLSTDTQYF. Here the CDR3 DNA reads TGTGCCAGCTCACCACCGACAGGTCTTAGCACAGATACGCAGTATTTT.

The chain uses TRBV7-9 and TRBJ2-1, with 7 bases aligning to TRBD1. V shed 5 bases and J 0 bases; nucleotides not matched to a gene: 13. The CDR3 is 18 amino acids. Germline values: CDR1 SEHNR, CDR2 FQNEAQ (reference sequence). The CDR3 nucleotides read TGTGCCAGCAGCACACTAGAGGGGGCTACGAGCTCCTACAATGAGCAGTTCTTC. Its protein is CASSTLEGATSSYNEQFF.

The gene calls are TRBV30 and TRBJ2-7; D possibly corresponds to TRBD1 (5 bases). Germline V gene lookup returns CDR1 GTSNPN and CDR2 SVGIG (reference sequence). This CDR3 contains 15 residues. Trimming removed 0 bases from V and 0 bases from J, with 12 bases in between. For the CDR3, the DNA is TGTGCCTGGAGTGTGGGCAGGGCCAGCTCCTACGAGCAGTACTTC. This sequence encodes CAWSVGRASSYEQYF.

J is TRBJ1-2 and V is TRBV5-4, with D maybe TRBD1 (6 bases). Looked up from germline, CDR1 is SGHNT and CDR2 is YYREEE (reference sequence). Trimming stripped 4 bases from V and 3 bases from J, with 13 bases between. The CDR3 runs to 14 residues. The CDR3, as DNA: TGTGCCAGCAGCCTCCCGACAGGCGACTATGGCTACACCTTC. Its protein product is CASSLPTGDYGYTF. Drawing the rest from reference TRBV5-4 and TRBJ1-2, the complete variable domain is ETGVTQSPTHLIKTRGQQVTLRCSSQSGHNTVSWYQQALGQGPQFIFQYYREEENGRGNFPPRFSGLQFPNYSSELNVNALELDDSALYLCASSLPTGDYGYTFGSGTRLTVV.

This chain connects TRBV5-1 to TRBJ2-7, with TRBD1 identical over 7 bases. CDR3 length: 13 amino acids. Germline V lookup: CDR1 SGHRS, CDR2 YFSETQ. Losses at the gene ends were 3 bases for V and 7 bases for J; bases not matched to a gene: 7. This CDR3 reads CASSSGQAREQYF. DNA of the CDR3: TGCGCCAGCAGCTCTGGACAGGCCAGGGAGCAGTACTTC.

This sequence joins TRBV5-4 and TRBJ2-1; TRBD2 matches at 7 bases. The CDR3 totals 14 residues. The J segment lost 7 bases and the V segment lost 2 bases, leaving 6 bases of the junction unmatched. Per the germline V gene, CDR1 is SGHNT and CDR2 is YYREEE (reference sequence). The CDR3 DNA is TGTGCCAGCAGCTTAGTCGGCGGGGGAAATGAGCAGTTCTTC. It is translated as CASSLVGGGNEQFF.

The chain has TRBV18 and TRBJ2-7; TRBD1 matches at 7 bases. Germline CDR1 and CDR2: KGHSH and LQKENI. The CDR3 sequence is 14 residues long. V was clipped by 6 bases and J by 6 bases; unmatched bases: 11. The CDR3 loop reads CASSAATGVSEQYF. CDR3 in DNA: TGTGCCAGCTCGGCGGCAACAGGGGTAAGCGAGCAGTACTTC. The whole variable domain, remainder taken from reference TRBV18 and TRBJ2-7, is NAGVMQNPRHLVRRRGQEARLRCSPMKGHSHVYWYRQLPEEGLKFMVYLQKENIIDESGMPKERFSAEFPKEGPSILRIQQVVRGDSAAYFCASSAATGVSEQYFGPGTRLTVT.

The chain recombines TRBV10-3 with TRBJ1-2; D not certain. V was clipped by 10 bases and J by 3 bases, with 18 bases between them. Germline loops: CDR1 ENHRY, CDR2 SYGVKD. The CDR3 is made up of 14 amino acids. CDR3 DNA: TGTGCCACCTCGCCCCCAGGCGATTACTATGGCTACACCTTC. It translates to CATSPPGDYYGYTF.

The V gene is TRBV19, the J gene TRBJ1-3; TRBD1 matches at 7 bases. Trimming cost V 9 bases and J 0 bases; bases outside gene matches: 8. The CDR3 covers 15 residues. CDR1 is LNHDA, CDR2 SQIVND, per germline (reference sequence). The CDR3 loop is CASARGVDSGNTIYF. The CDR3 DNA reads as TGTGCCAGCGCCAGGGGGGTAGACTCTGGAAACACCATATATTTT.

This rearrangement joins TRBV2 to TRBJ1-4; perhaps TRBD1 as D (6 bases). The CDR3 is made up of 14 amino acids. Per germline, CDR1 SNHLY and CDR2 FYNNEI. Trimming cost V 7 bases and J 6 bases, with 15 bases left between them. The CDR3 is CASKLQGSYEKLFF. CDR3 nucleotide sequence: TGTGCCAGCAAACTCCAGGGGTCGTATGAAAAACTGTTTTTT.

The V and J genes are TRBV10-3 and TRBJ2-7, with D possibly TRBD2 on 5 matching bases. Trimming removed 3 bases at V and 4 bases at J, with 22 bases between. The CDR3 covers 17 residues. Germline V gene lookup returns CDR1 ENHRY and CDR2 SYGVKD. The CDR3 DNA follows: TGTGCCATCAGTGAATCGATTATTGAAGGACTCTTATACGAGCAGTACTTC. Translated: CAISESIIEGLLYEQYF.

This chain links TRBV27 with TRBJ1-4; D uncertain. CDR1 and CDR2 (germline): MNHEY, SMNVEV (reference sequence). V shed 6 bases and J shed 3 bases, with 11 bases lying between them. The CDR3 sequence is 14 residues long. CDR3 in amino acids: CASRPSAANEKLFF. For the CDR3, the DNA is TGTGCCAGCAGACCCTCAGCGGCTAATGAAAAACTGTTTTTT.

This chain uses TRBV7-9 with TRBJ1-4; D ambiguous. CDR1 SEHNR and CDR2 FQNEAQ come from the germline V gene (reference sequence). Trimming took off 3 bases at V and 7 bases at J, with 3 bases between the two ends. The CDR3 contains 11 residues. The CDR3 nucleotides are TGTGCCAGCAGCTTCAGTGAAAAACTGTTTTTT. The encoded protein is CASSFSEKLFF.

The V and J genes are TRBV10-3 and TRBJ2-5; TRBD2 might be the D (6 bases). V lost 4 bases to trimming and J lost 5 bases, with 14 bases between them. Germline CDR1 ENHRY, CDR2 SYGVKD. CDR3 length equals 14 residues. The CDR3 nucleotides are TGTGCCATCAGTGGAACTAGCACGGGGGAGACCCAGTACTTC. It yields the protein CAISGTSTGETQYF.

The chain is built from TRBV28 and TRBJ1-3, with a tentative D call TRBD1 (6 bases). V was shortened by 6 bases and J by 4 bases, with 10 bases between the two germline ends. CDR1 is MDHEN and CDR2 is SYDVKM in the germline V gene. The CDR3 has 13 amino acids. This chain's CDR3 is CASRIGQGNTIYF. CDR3 nucleotide sequence: TGTGCCAGCAGAATCGGACAGGGAAACACCATATATTTT.